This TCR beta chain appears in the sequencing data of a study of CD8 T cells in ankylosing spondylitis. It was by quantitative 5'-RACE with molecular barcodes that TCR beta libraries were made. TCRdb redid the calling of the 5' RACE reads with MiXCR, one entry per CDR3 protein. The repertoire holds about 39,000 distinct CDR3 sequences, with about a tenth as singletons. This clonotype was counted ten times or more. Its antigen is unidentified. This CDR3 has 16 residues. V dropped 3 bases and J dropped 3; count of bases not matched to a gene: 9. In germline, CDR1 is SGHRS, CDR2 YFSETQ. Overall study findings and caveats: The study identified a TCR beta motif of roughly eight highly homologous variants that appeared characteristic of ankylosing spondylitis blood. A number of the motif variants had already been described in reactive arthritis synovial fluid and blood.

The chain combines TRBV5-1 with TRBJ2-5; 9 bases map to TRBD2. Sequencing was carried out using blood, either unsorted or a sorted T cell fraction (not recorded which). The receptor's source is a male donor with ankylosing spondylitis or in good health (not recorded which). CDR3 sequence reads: CASSYRTTSGKETQYF. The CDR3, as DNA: TGCGCCAGCAGCTATCGAACGACTAGCGGAAAAGAGACCCAGTACTTC.